This TCR beta chain was sequenced for a study of T cell changes during pregnancy in multiple sclerosis. The table came from immunoSEQ multiplex PCR; TCRdb's copy has only in-frame clones and leaves some out. The table lists 57,000 or so clones, less than 95% of them singletons. Sequenced material: peripheral blood, taken after pregnancy. The TCR sequence derives from a female donor in good health, enrolled as a control in a pregnancy study.

CDR3 residues: CASSTNRERGGYTF. The CDR3 bases are TGTGCCAGCAGTACAAACAGGGAACGGGGTGGCTACACCTTC. The rearrangement uses TRBV27 and TRBJ1-2, with D possibly matching TRBD1 (6 bases). This CDR3 region has 14 residues. Germline loops: CDR1 MNHEY, CDR2 SMNVEV (reference sequence). V lost 5 bases and J lost 7, with 17 bases in between.